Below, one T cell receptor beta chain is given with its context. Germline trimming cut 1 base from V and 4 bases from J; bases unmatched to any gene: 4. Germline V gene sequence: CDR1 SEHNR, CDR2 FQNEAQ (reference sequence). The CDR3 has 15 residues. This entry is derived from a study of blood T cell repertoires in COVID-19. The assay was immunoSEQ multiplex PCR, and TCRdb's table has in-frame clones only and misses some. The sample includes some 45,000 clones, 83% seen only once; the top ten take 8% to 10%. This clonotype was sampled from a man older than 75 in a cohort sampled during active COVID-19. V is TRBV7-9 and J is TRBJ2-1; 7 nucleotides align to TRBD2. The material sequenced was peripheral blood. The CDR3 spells CASSLGASGYNEQFF. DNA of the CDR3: TGTGCCAGCAGCTTAGGCGCTAGCGGTTACAATGAGCAGTTCTTC.